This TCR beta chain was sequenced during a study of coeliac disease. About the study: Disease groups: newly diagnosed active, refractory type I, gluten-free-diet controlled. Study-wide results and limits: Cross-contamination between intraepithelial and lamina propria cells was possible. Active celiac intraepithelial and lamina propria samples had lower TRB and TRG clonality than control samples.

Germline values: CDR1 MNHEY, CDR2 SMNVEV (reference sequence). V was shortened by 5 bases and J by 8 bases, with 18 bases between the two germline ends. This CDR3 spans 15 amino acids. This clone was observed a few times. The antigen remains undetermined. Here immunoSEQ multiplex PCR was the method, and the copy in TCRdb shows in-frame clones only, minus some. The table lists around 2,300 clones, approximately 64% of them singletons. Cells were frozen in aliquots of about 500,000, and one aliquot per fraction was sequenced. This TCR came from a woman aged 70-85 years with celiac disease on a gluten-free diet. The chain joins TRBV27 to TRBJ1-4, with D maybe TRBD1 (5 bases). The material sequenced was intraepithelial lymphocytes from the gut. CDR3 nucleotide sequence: TGTGCCAGCAGTCCCTCCGGGTCTAGGGGAGAAAAACTGTTTTTT. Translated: CASSPSGSRGEKLFF.